A selection of T cell receptor beta chains follows, all from one sample in a study of blood T cell repertoires in COVID-19. TCRdb's copy holds only in-frame clones and misses some; the assay was immunoSEQ multiplex PCR. The sample shows over 250,000 clones, roughly nine tenths of them seen only once. Sequences were obtained from peripheral blood. The receptors come from a man aged 45 to 65 with acute or convalescent COVID-19. The CDR3 runs from the conserved cysteine through the conserved F or W. A D gene is named only where the DNA matches it firmly. Expanded clones get a size class; other rows say once, few or many, or leave the size out.

j_gene,d_gene,abundance,v_gene,CDR3nt,CDR3aa
TRBJ1-1,TRBD1,NA,TRBV7-2,TGTGCCAGCAGCTTAGCGACAGGGGTAAACACTGAAGCTTTCTTT,CASSLATGVNTEAFF
TRBJ2-3,TRBD2,NA,TRBV12-5,TGTGCTAGTGGCGAACCGGGACTAGTAACAGATACGCAGTATTTT,CASGEPGLVTDTQYF
TRBJ2-1,NA,once,TRBV20-1,TGCAGTGCTAATCTGGCGGGAAGGCAGTTCTTC,CSANLAGRQFF
TRBJ2-3,NA,NA,TRBV9,TGTGCCAGCAGCGTAGGATCTTTTCAGGACACAGATACGCAGTATTTT,CASSVGSFQDTDTQYF
TRBJ1-1,NA,NA,TRBV19,TGTGCCAGCAGCCCGGGGGTGAACACTGAAGCTTTCTTT,CASSPGVNTEAFF
TRBJ1-6,NA,NA,TRBV19,TGTGCCAGTAGTATGGCAGGGGCTTCACCCCTCCACTTT,CASSMAGASPLHF
TRBJ2-1,NA,once,TRBV2,TGTGCCAGCTTATCTGGAGGGTACAATGAGCAGTTCTTC,CASLSGGYNEQFF
TRBJ2-7,NA,NA,TRBV5-1,TGCGCCAGCAGCTTGGTGGCCTCCTACGAGCAGTACTTC,CASSLVASYEQYF
TRBJ2-2,NA,NA,TRBV15,TGTGCCACCAGCAGACAGGAACTGAAGAACACCGGGGAGCTGTTTTTT,CATSRQELKNTGELFF
TRBJ2-3,NA,NA,TRBV7-6,TGTGCCAGCAGCTTAGGCGGGGCAGATACGCAGTATTTT,CASSLGGADTQYF
TRBJ2-3,TRBD2,NA,TRBV7-9,TGTGCCAGCAGCTTAGGACTAGCGGGGGAAGATACGCAGTATTTT,CASSLGLAGEDTQYF
TRBJ1-5,NA,NA,TRBV12-3/TRBV12-4,TGTGCCAGCAGTGGGAGGGGCAATCAGCCCCAGCATTTT,CASSGRGNQPQHF
TRBJ2-5,TRBD2,NA,TRBV5-1,TGCGCCAGCAGCTTGGGCTCACCGGGAGGTGGGACCCAGTACTTC,CASSLGSPGGGTQYF
TRBJ2-5,NA,NA,TRBV3-1/TRBV3-2,TGTGCCAGCAGCCGGAGCAGCCAAGAGACCCAGTACTTC,CASSRSSQETQYF
TRBJ1-2,TRBD1,once,TRBV29-1,TGCAGCGTCCTTCCTATACAGGGGACATATGGCTACACCTTC,CSVLPIQGTYGYTF
TRBJ2-3,NA,few,TRBV9,TGTGCCAGCAGTCCATGGACTGCGGATACGCAGTATTTT,CASSPWTADTQYF
TRBJ2-6,NA,NA,TRBV21-1,TGTGCCAGCACCCCGGGGGGTGCTGGGGCCAACGTCCTGACTTTC,CASTPGGAGANVLTF
TRBJ2-6,TRBD2,NA,TRBV7-9,TGTGCCAGCAGCGAGGGACTAGCGTTGTTTTCTGGGGCCAACGTCCTGACTTTC,CASSEGLALFSGANVLTF
TRBJ2-7,TRBD1,NA,TRBV19,TGTGCCAGTAGTATCGGCCGGGCGGGACAGGGGGCGATCTACGAGCAGTACTTC,CASSIGRAGQGAIYEQYF
TRBJ1-2,NA,NA,TRBV6-5,TGTGCCAGCAGTCCCGGTAACTATGGCTACACCTTC,CASSPGNYGYTF
TRBJ1-2,NA,NA,TRBV24-1,TGTGCCACCAGCGTAGTCATTGGGGGCGGCTACACCTTC,CATSVVIGGGYTF
TRBJ1-5,NA,NA,TRBV20-1,TGCAGTGCTAGATTTGGGGCCCTTGAGCATTTT,CSARFGALEHF
TRBJ2-7,NA,NA,TRBV18,TGTGCCAGCTCACCAGGTGGGGGCTCGGGGGGAGAGCAGTACTTC,CASSPGGGSGGEQYF
TRBJ2-7,NA,NA,TRBV18,TGTGCCAGCTCTGCGACTGGATACGAGCAGTACTTC,CASSATGYEQYF
TRBJ2-1,NA,NA,TRBV5-6,TGTGCCAGCAGCTCCCTTAATGAGCAGTTCTTC,CASSSLNEQFF
TRBJ2-7,NA,NA,TRBV7-8,TGTGCCAGCAGCTTAGCGGGCGAAACAGTCACCTACGAGCAGTACTTC,CASSLAGETVTYEQYF
TRBJ2-7,NA,once,TRBV10-2,TGCGCCAGCAGTGTGGTCGGGGACTACGAGCAGTACTTC,CASSVVGDYEQYF
TRBJ1-2,NA,NA,TRBV18,TGTGCCAGCTCACCACCGAGTATCTATGGCTACACCTTC,CASSPPSIYGYTF
TRBJ1-2,NA,few,TRBV18,TGTGCCAGCTCACCTTCCGACAGCTATGGCTACACCTTC,CASSPSDSYGYTF
TRBJ1-2,NA,NA,TRBV24-1,TGTGCCACCAGTGGATACAGGGATGGCTACACCTTC,CATSGYRDGYTF
TRBJ2-3,NA,NA,TRBV3-1/TRBV3-2,TGTGCCAGCAGCCATCCGGGTCGAGGGGGATTTTCCGATACGCAGTATTTT,CASSHPGRGGFSDTQYF
TRBJ2-7,TRBD1,NA,TRBV16,TGTGCCAGCAGCCACACGGACAGGGGCCGGGTCCCCTACGAGCAGTACTTC,CASSHTDRGRVPYEQYF
TRBJ1-1,NA,NA,TRBV11-2,TGTGCCAGCAGCCCAAGACGCGGGATGAACACTGAAGCTTTCTTT,CASSPRRGMNTEAFF
TRBJ1-4,NA,NA,TRBV7-9,TGTGCCAGCAGCTCCGGAGCAACTAATGAAAAACTGTTTTTT,CASSSGATNEKLFF
TRBJ2-7,NA,NA,TRBV28,TGTGCCAGCAGTGCGGGACAGAACTACGAGCAGTACTTC,CASSAGQNYEQYF
TRBJ1-4,NA,NA,TRBV11-2,TGTGCCAGCAGCTCCCAACCCCGGGGGGAAAAACTGTTTTTT,CASSSQPRGEKLFF
TRBJ2-2,TRBD1,NA,TRBV7-3,TGTGCCAGCAGCACATTGAAAGGGACAGGGGGCTCCGTGGGCGGGGAGCTGTTTTTT,CASSTLKGTGGSVGGELFF
TRBJ1-4,TRBD1,NA,TRBV7-2,TGTGCCAGCAGCCCTCAGACAGGGGAAAATGAAAAACTGTTTTTT,CASSPQTGENEKLFF
TRBJ1-4,NA,NA,TRBV11-3,TGTGCCAGCTTCAGGGTCGGGGAAAAACTGTTTTTT,CASFRVGEKLFF
TRBJ2-2,TRBD2,once,TRBV20-1,TGCAGTGCTAGTCAGTTAGCGGGAGGGGAGCTGTTTTTT,CSASQLAGGELFF
TRBJ1-2,NA,NA,TRBV11-2,TGTGCCAGCAGCTTAGACCTTAACTATGGCTACACCTTC,CASSLDLNYGYTF
TRBJ2-7,TRBD1,NA,TRBV7-6,TGTGCCAGCAGCCCCACCACAGGACAGGGCCCCTACGAGCAGTACTTC,CASSPTTGQGPYEQYF
TRBJ1-3,TRBD1,NA,TRBV30,TGTGCCTGGAGTTTCCGGACAGGTCGCTCTGGAAACACCATATATTTT,CAWSFRTGRSGNTIYF
TRBJ2-5,NA,NA,TRBV27,TGTGCCAGCAGTCCGTCGACTCGGGGAGAGACCCAGTACTTC,CASSPSTRGETQYF
TRBJ2-3,TRBD2,NA,TRBV7-2,TGTGCCAGCAGCTTCACCGGGACTAGCGGGGGAGGAGATACGCAGTATTTT,CASSFTGTSGGGDTQYF
TRBJ1-2,NA,NA,TRBV19,TGTGCCAGTAGTCTAGGGAGCGACTATGGCTACACCTTC,CASSLGSDYGYTF
TRBJ1-2,TRBD1,NA,TRBV10-3,TGTGCCATCTGGACAGGGGTTAACTATGGCTACACCTTC,CAIWTGVNYGYTF
TRBJ2-2,NA,NA,TRBV7-9,TGTGCCAGCAGCTTAGACGTCGGGGCGAACACCGGGGAGCTGTTTTTT,CASSLDVGANTGELFF
TRBJ2-6,NA,NA,TRBV15,TGTGCCACCAGCGGGTACAGCTCTGGGGCCAACGTCCTGACTTTC,CATSGYSSGANVLTF
TRBJ2-5,NA,NA,TRBV18,TGTGCCAGCTCACGCTCCGTACTCGGCGGGGAGACCCAGTACTTC,CASSRSVLGGETQYF
TRBJ1-1,TRBD1,few,TRBV3-1/TRBV3-2,TGTGCCAGCAGCCCCCTTCAGGGGGCGGACGAAGCTTTCTTT,CASSPLQGADEAFF
TRBJ2-2,TRBD1,NA,TRBV18,TGTGCCAGCTCACTCCGACAGGGGAGAGGCACCGGGGAGCTGTTTTTT,CASSLRQGRGTGELFF